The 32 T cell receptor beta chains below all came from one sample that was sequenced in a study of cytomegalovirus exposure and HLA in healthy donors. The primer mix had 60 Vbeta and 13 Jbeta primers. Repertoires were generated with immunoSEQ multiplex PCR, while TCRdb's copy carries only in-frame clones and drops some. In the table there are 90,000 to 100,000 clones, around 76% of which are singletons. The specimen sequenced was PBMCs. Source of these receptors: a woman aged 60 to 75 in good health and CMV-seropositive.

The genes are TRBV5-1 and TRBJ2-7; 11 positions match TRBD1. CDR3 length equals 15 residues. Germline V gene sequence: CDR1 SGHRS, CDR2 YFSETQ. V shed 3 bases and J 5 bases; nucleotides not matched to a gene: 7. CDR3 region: CASSYIGTGGDEQYF. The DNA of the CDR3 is TGCGCCAGCAGCTATATCGGGACAGGGGGGGACGAGCAGTACTTC. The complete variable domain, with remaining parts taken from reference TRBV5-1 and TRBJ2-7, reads KAGVTQTPRYLIKTRGQQVTLSCSPISGHRSVSWYQQTPGQGLQFLFEYFSETQRNKGNFPGRFSGRQFSNSRSEMNVSTLELGDSALYLCASSYIGTGGDEQYFGPGTRLTVT.

CDR3 in DNA: TGTGCCAGCAGCCCCCTAATGTGGGGCAAGACAGATACGCAGTATTTT. Residues: CASSPLMWGKTDTQYF. The rearrangement links TRBV4-2 to TRBJ2-3, with a possible D match to TRBD1 (5 bases). Looked up from germline, CDR1 is LGHNA and CDR2 is YNFKEQ. Trimming cost V 4 bases and J 3 bases, with 17 bases left between them. The CDR3 sequence is 16 residues long.

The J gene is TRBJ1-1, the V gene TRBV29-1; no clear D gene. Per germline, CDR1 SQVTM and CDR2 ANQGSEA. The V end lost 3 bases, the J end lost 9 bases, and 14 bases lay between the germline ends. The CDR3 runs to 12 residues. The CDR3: CSVEDSGIKAFF. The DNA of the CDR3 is TGCAGCGTTGAGGACTCCGGGATTAAAGCTTTCTTT.

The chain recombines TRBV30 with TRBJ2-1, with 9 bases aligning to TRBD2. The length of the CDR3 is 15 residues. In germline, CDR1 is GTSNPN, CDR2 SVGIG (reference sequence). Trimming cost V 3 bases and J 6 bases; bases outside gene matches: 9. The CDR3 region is CAWSPRLAGTNEQFF. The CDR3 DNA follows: TGTGCCTGGAGCCCTAGGCTAGCGGGAACCAATGAGCAGTTCTTC.

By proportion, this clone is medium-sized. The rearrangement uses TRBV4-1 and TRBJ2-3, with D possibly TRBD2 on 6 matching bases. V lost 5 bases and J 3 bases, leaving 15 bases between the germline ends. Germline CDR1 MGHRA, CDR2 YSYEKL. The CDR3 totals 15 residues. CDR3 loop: CASSGAGWGTDTQYF. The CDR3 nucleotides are TGCGCCAGCAGCGGGGCGGGATGGGGGACAGATACGCAGTATTTT.

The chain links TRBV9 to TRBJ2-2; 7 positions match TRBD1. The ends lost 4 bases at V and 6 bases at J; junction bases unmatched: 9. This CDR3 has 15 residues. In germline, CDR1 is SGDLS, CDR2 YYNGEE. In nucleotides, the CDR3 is TGTGCCAGCAGCCAGACAGGGATGGGAGCCGGGGAGCTGTTTTTT. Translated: CASSQTGMGAGELFF.

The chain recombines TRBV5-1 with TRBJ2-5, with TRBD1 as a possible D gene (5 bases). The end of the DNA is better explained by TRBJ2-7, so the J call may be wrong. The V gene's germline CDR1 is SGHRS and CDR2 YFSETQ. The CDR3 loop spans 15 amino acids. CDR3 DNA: TGCGCCAGCAGCTTGGGGGGCAGCCCCGGAGCCGAGCAGTACTTC. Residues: CASSLGGSPGAEQYF.

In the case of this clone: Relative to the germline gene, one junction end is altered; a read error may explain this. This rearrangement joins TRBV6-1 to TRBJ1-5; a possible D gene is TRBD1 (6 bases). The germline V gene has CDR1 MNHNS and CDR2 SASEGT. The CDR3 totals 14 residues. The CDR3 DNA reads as TGTGCCAGCACCCGGGGGGGGCACCATCAGCCCCGGCATTTT. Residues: CASTRGGHHQPRHF.

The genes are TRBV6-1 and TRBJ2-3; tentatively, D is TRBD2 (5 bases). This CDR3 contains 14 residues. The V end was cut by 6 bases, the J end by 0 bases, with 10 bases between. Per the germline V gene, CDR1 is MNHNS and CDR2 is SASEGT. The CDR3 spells CASRRERSTDTQYF. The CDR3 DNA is TGTGCCAGCAGACGGGAAAGGAGCACAGATACGCAGTATTTT.

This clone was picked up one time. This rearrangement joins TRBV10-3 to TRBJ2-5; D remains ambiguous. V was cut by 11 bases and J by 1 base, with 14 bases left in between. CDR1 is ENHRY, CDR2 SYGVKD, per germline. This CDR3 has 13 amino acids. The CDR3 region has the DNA TGTGCCGCAAGTACCGGGTCCCAAGAGACCCAGTACTTC. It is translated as CAASTGSQETQYF.

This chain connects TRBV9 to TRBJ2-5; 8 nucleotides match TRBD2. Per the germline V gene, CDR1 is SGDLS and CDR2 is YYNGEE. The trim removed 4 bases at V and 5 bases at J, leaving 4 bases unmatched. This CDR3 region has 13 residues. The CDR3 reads CASSSRLAETQYF. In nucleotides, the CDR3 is TGTGCCAGCAGCTCCCGACTAGCGGAGACCCAGTACTTC.

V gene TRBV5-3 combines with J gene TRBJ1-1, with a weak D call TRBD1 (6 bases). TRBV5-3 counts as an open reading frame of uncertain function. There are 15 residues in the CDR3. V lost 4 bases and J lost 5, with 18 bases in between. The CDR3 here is CARSGTRGGGTEAFF. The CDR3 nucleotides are TGTGCCAGAAGCGGAACAAGGGGGGGCGGAACTGAAGCTTTCTTT.

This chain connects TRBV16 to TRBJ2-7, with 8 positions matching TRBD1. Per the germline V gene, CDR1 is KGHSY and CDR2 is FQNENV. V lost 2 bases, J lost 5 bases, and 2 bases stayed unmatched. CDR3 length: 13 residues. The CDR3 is CASSQGQGNEQYF. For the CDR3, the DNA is TGTGCCAGCAGCCAAGGACAGGGCAACGAGCAGTACTTC.

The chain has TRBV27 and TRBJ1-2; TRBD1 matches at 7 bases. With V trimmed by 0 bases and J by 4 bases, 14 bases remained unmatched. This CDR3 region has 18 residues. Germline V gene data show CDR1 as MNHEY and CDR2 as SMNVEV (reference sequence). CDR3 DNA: TGTGCCAGCAGTTTATCCCCTAACACAGGGGAGTTTGGCTATGGCTACACCTTC. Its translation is CASSLSPNTGEFGYGYTF.

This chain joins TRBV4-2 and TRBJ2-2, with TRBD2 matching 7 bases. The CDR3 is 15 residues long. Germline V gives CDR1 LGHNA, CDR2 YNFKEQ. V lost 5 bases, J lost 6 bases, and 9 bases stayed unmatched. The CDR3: CASSRAGVSSGELFF. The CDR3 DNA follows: TGTGCCAGCAGCAGGGCGGGAGTGTCGTCCGGGGAGCTGTTTTTT.

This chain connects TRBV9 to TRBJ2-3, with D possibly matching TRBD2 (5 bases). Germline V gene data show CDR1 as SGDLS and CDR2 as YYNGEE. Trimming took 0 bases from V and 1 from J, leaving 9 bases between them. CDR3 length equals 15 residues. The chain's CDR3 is CASSVAEGGTDTQYF. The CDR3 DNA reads TGTGCCAGCAGCGTAGCTGAGGGCGGCACAGATACGCAGTATTTT.

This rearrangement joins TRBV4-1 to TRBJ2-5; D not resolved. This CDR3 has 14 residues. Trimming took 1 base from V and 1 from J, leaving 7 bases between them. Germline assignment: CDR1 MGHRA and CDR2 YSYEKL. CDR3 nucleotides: TGCGCCAGCAGCCAAGGGCAGGTCCAAGAGACCCAGTACTTC. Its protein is CASSQGQVQETQYF.

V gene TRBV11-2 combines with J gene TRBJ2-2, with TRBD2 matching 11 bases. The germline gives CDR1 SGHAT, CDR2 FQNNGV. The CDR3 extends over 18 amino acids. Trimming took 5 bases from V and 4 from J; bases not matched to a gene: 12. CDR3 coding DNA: TGTGCCAGCAGCACGGGACTAGCGGTGACCCCAGGCACCGGGGAGCTGTTTTTT. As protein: CASSTGLAVTPGTGELFF.

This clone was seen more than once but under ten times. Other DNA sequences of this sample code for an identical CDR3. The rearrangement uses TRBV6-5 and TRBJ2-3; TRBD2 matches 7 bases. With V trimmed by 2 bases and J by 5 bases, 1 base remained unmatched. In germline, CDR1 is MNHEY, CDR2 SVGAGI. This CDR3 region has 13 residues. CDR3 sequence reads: CASSYPGGDTQYF. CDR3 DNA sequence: TGTGCCAGCAGTTACCCGGGGGGAGATACGCAGTATTTT.

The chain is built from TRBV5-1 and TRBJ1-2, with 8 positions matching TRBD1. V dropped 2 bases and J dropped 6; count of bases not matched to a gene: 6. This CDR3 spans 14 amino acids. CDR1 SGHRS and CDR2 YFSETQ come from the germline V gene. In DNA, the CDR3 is TGCGCCAGCAGCTTCGTGGACAGGGAACATGGCTACACCTTC. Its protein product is CASSFVDREHGYTF.

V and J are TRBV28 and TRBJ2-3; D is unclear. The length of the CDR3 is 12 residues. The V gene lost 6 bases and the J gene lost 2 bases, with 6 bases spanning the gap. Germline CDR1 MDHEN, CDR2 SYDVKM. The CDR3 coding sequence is TGTGCCAGCAGAGCTACCACAGATACGCAGTATTTT. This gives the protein CASRATTDTQYF. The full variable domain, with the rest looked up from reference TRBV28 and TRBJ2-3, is DVKVTQSSRYLVKRTGEKVFLECVQDMDHENMFWYRQDPGLGLRLIYFSYDVKMKEKGDIPEGYSVSREKKERFSLILESASTNQTSMYLCASRATTDTQYFGPGTRLTVL.

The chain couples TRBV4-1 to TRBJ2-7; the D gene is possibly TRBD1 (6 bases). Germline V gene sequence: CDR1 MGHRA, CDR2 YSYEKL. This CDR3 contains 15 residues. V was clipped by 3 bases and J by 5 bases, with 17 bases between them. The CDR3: CASSHFGQRPHEQYF. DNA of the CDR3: TGCGCCAGCAGCCACTTTGGACAGCGGCCCCACGAGCAGTACTTC.

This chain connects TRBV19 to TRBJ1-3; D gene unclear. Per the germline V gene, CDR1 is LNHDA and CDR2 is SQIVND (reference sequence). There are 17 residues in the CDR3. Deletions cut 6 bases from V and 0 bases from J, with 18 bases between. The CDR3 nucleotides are TGTGCCAGTAGGGAGCTAGGAAACCTCTACTCTGGAAACACCATATATTTT. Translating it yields CASRELGNLYSGNTIYF.

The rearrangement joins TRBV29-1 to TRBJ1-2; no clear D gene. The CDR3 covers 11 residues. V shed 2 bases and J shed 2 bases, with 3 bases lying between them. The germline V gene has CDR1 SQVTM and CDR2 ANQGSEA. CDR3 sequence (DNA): TGCAGCGTTGAACAGAACTATGGCTACACCTTC. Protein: CSVEQNYGYTF.

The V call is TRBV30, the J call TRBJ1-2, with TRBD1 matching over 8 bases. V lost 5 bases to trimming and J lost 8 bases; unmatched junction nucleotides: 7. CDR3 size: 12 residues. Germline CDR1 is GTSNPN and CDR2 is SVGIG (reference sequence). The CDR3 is CAWAPDRVGYTF. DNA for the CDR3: TGTGCCTGGGCCCCGGACAGGGTCGGCTACACCTTC.

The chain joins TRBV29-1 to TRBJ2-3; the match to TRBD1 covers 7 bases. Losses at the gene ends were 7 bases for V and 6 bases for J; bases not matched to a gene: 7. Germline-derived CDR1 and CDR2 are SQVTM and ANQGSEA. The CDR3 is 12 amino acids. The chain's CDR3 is CSAGDSKDTQYF. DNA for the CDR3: TGCAGCGCCGGGGACAGTAAGGATACGCAGTATTTT.

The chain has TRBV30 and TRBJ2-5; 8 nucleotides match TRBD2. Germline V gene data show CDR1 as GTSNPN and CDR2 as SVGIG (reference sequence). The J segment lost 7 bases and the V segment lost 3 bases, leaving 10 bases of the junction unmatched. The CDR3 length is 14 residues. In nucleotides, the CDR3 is TGTGCCTGGAGCCTGGGACTAGGGGATAGGACCCAGTACTTC. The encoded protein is CAWSLGLGDRTQYF.

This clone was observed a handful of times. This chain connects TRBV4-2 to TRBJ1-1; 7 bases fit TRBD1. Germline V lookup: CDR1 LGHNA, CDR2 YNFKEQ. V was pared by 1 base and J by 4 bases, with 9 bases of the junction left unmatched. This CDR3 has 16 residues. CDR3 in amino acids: CASSQVSPDRATEAFF. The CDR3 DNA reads TGTGCCAGCAGCCAAGTTTCGCCTGACAGGGCCACTGAAGCTTTCTTT.

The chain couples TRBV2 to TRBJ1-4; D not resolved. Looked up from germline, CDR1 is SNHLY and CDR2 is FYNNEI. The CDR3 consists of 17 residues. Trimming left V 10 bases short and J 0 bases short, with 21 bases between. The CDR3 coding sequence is TGTGCCACTCTGGACGGGAGACTTCGGACAACTAATGAAAAACTGTTTTTT. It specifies CATLDGRLRTTNEKLFF.

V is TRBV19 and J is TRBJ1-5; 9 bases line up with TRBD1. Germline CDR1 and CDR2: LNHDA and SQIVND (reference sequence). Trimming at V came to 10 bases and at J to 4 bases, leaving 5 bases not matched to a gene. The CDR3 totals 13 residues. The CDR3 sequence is CATEGTGNQPQHF. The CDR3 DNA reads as TGTGCCACCGAAGGGACAGGGAATCAGCCCCAGCATTTT.

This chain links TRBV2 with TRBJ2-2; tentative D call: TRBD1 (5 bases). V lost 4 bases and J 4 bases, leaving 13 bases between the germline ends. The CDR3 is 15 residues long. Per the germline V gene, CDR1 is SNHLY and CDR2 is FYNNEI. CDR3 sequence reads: CASSAQGWSTGELFF. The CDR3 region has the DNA TGTGCCAGCAGTGCCCAGGGTTGGAGCACCGGGGAGCTGTTTTTT.

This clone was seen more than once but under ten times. For the CDR3, the DNA is TGTGCCAGCTCACCGGCAGACCCACAGGGTGAGCAGTTCTTC. This gives the protein CASSPADPQGEQFF. J is TRBJ2-1 and V is TRBV18; a possible D gene is TRBD1 (6 bases). Trimming removed 3 bases at V and 9 bases at J, with 15 bases between. The CDR3 length is 14 residues. The germline CDR1 and CDR2 sequences are KGHSH and LQKENI.